These 14 T cell receptor beta chains came from one sample sequenced in a study of T cell clusters in autoimmune cytopenias. TRB rearrangements were amplified by touch-down multiplex PCR with mixed TRB-A/B primers. No DNA is given; TCRdb re-called the multiplex PCR reads and lists each CDR3 protein once. The ten most abundant clones cover roughly 18% of a sample with nearly 7,000 distinct CDR3 sequences. TRB amplification used approximately 250 ng of peripheral blood genomic DNA. These same data were also listed under a study on T cell repertoires in aging, cancer and after chemotherapy.

What was sequenced was peripheral blood. The source is a human donor in good health.

V gene TRBV6-5 combines with J gene TRBJ2-3; with no DNA, the TCRdb D assignment of TRBD1 cannot be verified. CDR1 is MNHEY and CDR2 is SVGAGI in the germline V gene. This CDR3 region has 13 residues. CDR3 residues: CASTRQDTDTQYF.

This clonotype is classed as medium-sized by frequency. J is TRBJ1-1 and V is TRBV27. CDR3 length equals 13 residues. Germline lookup yields CDR1 MNHEY and CDR2 SMNVEV (reference sequence). This CDR3 reads CASSSGLNTEAFF.

This chain links TRBV12-3 or TRBV12-4 with TRBJ1-6. The CDR3 runs to 14 residues. The CDR3 spells CASTSGGQDSPLHF.

According to its frequency, this clonotype is medium-sized. The chain has TRBV5-6 and TRBJ1-1. Germline V gene lookup returns CDR1 SGHDT and CDR2 YYEEEE. This CDR3 contains 13 residues. The CDR3 sequence: CASSLEYGHEAFF.

The chain joins TRBV10-3 to TRBJ2-1; as DNA is missing, the TRBD2 call by TCRdb cannot be tested. Germline CDR1 is ENHRY and CDR2 is SYGVKD. The CDR3 loop spans 15 amino acids. This chain's CDR3 is CAIKPGTSGEDEQFF.

Measured by frequency, this clonotype is medium-sized. The V and J genes are TRBV6-5 and TRBJ1-6. The CDR3 contains 12 residues. From germline, CDR1 is MNHEY and CDR2 SVGAGI. The CDR3 here is CASSYASSPLHF.

This chain joins TRBV20-1 and TRBJ2-1; TCRdb selects TRBD2, and the lack of DNA leaves this call unchecked. The CDR3 contains 17 residues. Germline CDR1 reads DFQATT; CDR2 reads SNEGSKA (reference sequence). The CDR3 reads CSAIGLAGGSSYNEQFF.

The chain has TRBV5-6 and TRBJ1-2; the D call of TRBD1 rests on TCRdb alone, since no DNA is present to check it. The CDR3 has 16 amino acids. Germline V gene data show CDR1 as SGHDT and CDR2 as YYEEEE. CDR3 in amino acids: CASSLAILDRGYGYTF.

This clonotype is labeled medium-sized (0.01 to 0.1%) based on frequency. This chain uses TRBV6-6 with TRBJ2-2; without DNA, the TCRdb call of TRBD1 cannot be checked. CDR1 is MNHNY, CDR2 SVGAGI, per germline (reference sequence). This CDR3 region has 14 residues. This CDR3 reads CASTVTGVVGELFF.

This rearrangement joins TRBV15 to TRBJ1-4; the TRBD1 assignment by TCRdb is unverifiable without DNA. CDR3 length: 15 amino acids. CDR1 is LNHNV and CDR2 is YYDKDF in the germline V gene (reference sequence). CDR3 sequence: CATSTRQGGNEKLFF.

The rearrangement joins TRBV5-6 to TRBJ1-3; TCRdb's D gene call, TRBD1, goes unchecked for lack of DNA. Germline CDR1 is SGHDT and CDR2 is YYEEEE. The CDR3 extends over 15 amino acids. The CDR3 here is CASSLAWTVGNTIYF. Based on the CDR3 plus reference TRBV5-6 and TRBJ1-3, the full variable domain is DAGVTQSPTHLIKTRGQQVTLRCSPKSGHDTVSWYQQALGQGPQFIFQYYEEEERQRGNFPDRFSGHQFPNYSSELNVNALLLGDSALYLCASSLAWTVGNTIYFGEGSWLTVV.

The chain carries TRBV12-3 or TRBV12-4 and TRBJ1-1; the TRBD1 assignment by TCRdb is unverifiable without DNA. CDR3 length equals 16 residues. This chain's CDR3 is CASSFWGALMNTEAFF.

This clonotype is identified as medium-sized from frequency. The chain has TRBV19 and TRBJ1-2; as DNA is missing, the TRBD1 call by TCRdb cannot be tested. This CDR3 is built from 15 residues. The germline V gene encodes CDR1 LNHDA and CDR2 SQIVND (reference sequence). CDR3 protein: CASRPTYRDKDGYTF.

The V and J genes are TRBV4-3 and TRBJ1-2. Germline V CDR1 and CDR2: LGHNA, YSLEER. This CDR3 comprises 14 residues. The CDR3 here is CASSQELGNYGYTF.